The rows below give T cell receptor beta chains drawn from one sample of a study of cytomegalovirus exposure and HLA in healthy donors. Assay used: immunoSEQ multiplex PCR; TCRdb lists only in-frame clones, some missing. This table holds around 200,000 clones, around nine tenths found once. Sequenced: PBMCs. The receptors were sampled from a woman aged 25 to 39 in good health and CMV-seronegative. CDR3s include the opening cysteine and the closing phenylalanine or tryptophan.

TRBV5-6	TRBJ2-1	CASSFGQGNEQFF
TRBV6-5	TRBJ2-1	CASSPKRVPYNEQFF
TRBV5-8	TRBJ2-3	CASSQTQGASGTDTQYF
TRBV5-6	TRBJ1-1	CASSLQDRPTEAFF
TRBV10-3	TRBJ2-2	CAISESMLAGEAGELFF
TRBV6-1	TRBJ2-7	CASSAGASYEQYF
TRBV6-5	TRBJ1-1	CASSLHRDLNTEAFF
TRBV18	TRBJ2-1	CASSPNHSYNEQFF
TRBV7-2	TRBJ1-1	CASSFDRDTEAFF
TRBV11-2	TRBJ2-2	CASSSRTSGGTGELFF
TRBV5-4	TRBJ2-1	CASRLDYYNEQFF
TRBV7-6	TRBJ2-7	CASSRPLAGGEYEQYF
TRBV18	.	CASSSGLAGLTYEQYF
TRBV5-1	TRBJ2-7	CASSAGQLLREQYF
TRBV11-1	TRBJ2-5	CASKRLAEQETQYF
TRBV2	TRBJ2-5	CASSELAGKETQYF
TRBV7-8	TRBJ2-1	CASSPRGRVTRLNEQFF
TRBV25-1	TRBJ1-4	CASSDNRGANEKLFF
TRBV2	TRBJ1-2	CASSGIRQAMNGYTF
TRBV15	TRBJ2-1	CATSLNRGLYNEQFF
TRBV5-1	TRBJ1-2	CASRAGDGYTF
TRBV5-1	TRBJ2-3	CASSLSDTQYF
TRBV5-4	TRBJ2-7	CASSLGQGGYSYEQYF
TRBV9	TRBJ2-3	CASSGASFLTDTQYF
TRBV7-9	TRBJ1-2	CASRRDRGGYGYTF
TRBV19	TRBJ1-2	CASSAYSRGGYGYTF
TRBV5-1	TRBJ2-3	CASSAGLADTDTQYF
TRBV11-2	TRBJ2-4	CASSLDPGGTGAKNIQYF
TRBV28	TRBJ2-1	CASSSREQFF
TRBV5-1	TRBJ2-5	CASSLMGSQETQYF
TRBV6-1	TRBJ2-7	CASSEAGVREQYF